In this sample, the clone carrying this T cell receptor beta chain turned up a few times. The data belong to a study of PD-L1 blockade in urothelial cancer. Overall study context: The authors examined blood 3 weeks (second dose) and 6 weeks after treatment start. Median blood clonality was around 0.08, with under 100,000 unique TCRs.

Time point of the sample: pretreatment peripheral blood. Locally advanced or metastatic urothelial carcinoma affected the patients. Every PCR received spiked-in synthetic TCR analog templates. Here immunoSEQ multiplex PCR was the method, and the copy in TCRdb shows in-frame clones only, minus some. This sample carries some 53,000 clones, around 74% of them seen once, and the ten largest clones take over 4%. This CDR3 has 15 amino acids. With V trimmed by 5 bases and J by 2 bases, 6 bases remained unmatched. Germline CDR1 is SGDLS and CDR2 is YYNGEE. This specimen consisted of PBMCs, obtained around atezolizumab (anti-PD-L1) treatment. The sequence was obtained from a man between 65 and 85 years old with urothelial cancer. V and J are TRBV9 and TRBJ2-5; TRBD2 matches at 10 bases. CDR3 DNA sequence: TGTGCCAGCAGTTGGACTAGCGGACCGCAAGAGACCCAGTACTTC. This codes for CASSWTSGPQETQYF.